The sequence of this T cell receptor (beta chain) was determined in a study of shared clonotypes between healthy human individuals. Study background: The plates for each donor numbered three CD4 naive, three CD4 memory, two CD8 naive and one CD8 memory. Study-wide results and limits: In general, naive subsets displayed greater estimated richness than memory subsets did. Naive CD4 clonotypes overlapped across a handful of donors at about 5.2%.

The CDR3 consists of 13 residues. V lost 10 bases, J lost 2 bases, and 6 bases stayed unmatched. Germline V gives CDR1 MNHNY, CDR2 SVGAGI (reference sequence). Deep-level settings were used for running the assay. Sequencing used immunoSEQ multiplex PCR; TCRdb keeps in-frame clones, though not all of them. The table has roughly 660,000 clones, 90% seen once. This clone was seen only a few times. The antigen remains undetermined. V usage is TRBV6-6 and J usage is TRBJ2-3; 7 positions agree with TRBD1. The receptor comes from a man aged 18 to 30 in good health. Some clones in this sample may be carry-over from other donors' samples. Sequencing was done on a sample of memory CD8+ T cells from PBMCs. The subset here: CD45RO+ cells pooled with CCR7-negative TemRA cells. The CDR3 region is CATGTVPTDTQYF. In nucleotides, the CDR3 is TGTGCCACCGGGACAGTCCCCACAGATACGCAGTATTTT.